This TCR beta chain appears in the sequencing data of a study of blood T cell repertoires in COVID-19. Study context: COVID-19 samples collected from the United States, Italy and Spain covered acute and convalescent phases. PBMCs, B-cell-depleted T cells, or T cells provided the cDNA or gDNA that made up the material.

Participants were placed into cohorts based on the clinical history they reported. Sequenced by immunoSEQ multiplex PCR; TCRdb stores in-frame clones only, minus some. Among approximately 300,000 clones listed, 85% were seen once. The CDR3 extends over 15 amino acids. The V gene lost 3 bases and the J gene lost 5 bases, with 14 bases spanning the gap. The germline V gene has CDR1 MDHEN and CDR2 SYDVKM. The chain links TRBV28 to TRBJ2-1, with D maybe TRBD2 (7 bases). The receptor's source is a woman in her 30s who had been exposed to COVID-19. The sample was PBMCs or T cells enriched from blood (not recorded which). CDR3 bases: TGTGCCAGCAGTTTGCCCGGGGGGCCCGACAATGAGCAGTTCTTC. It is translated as CASSLPGGPDNEQFF.